This TCR beta chain was recovered during a study of CD8 T cells in Susac syndrome. Random hexamers were used to reverse transcribe an amount of roughly 0.5 to 1 ug RNA. TCRdb reanalysed the immunoSEQ multiplex PCR reads using MiXCR and keeps one entry per CDR3 protein. Of roughly 100,000 distinct CDR3 sequences listed, roughly 96% are singletons. Trimming shortened V by 0 bases and J by 8 bases, and 5 bases separated the two germline ends. Germline CDR1 is GTSNPN and CDR2 is SVGIG (reference sequence). The length of the CDR3 is 11 residues. The source is a human donor with Susac syndrome. This rearrangement joins TRBV30 to TRBJ2-1; D is unclear. The source material was CD8+ T cells from PBMCs. DNA for the CDR3: TGTGCCTGGAGTGTACGCGATGAGCAGTTCTTC. Translating gives CAWSVRDEQFF.